This TCR beta chain was obtained from a study of T cell responses to AZD1222 COVID-19 vaccine. Study details: Second doses that came at about 4 or about 12 weeks were put together.

Per germline, CDR1 SEHNR and CDR2 FQNEAQ (reference sequence). Trimming cost V 5 bases and J 2 bases; bases outside gene matches: 8. CDR3 length equals 16 residues. Generated by immunoSEQ multiplex PCR, the TCRdb table keeps only in-frame clones and is missing some. The profile shows around 86,000 clones, around 89% of them singletons. The clonotype was recovered from an adult in good health. The chain recombines TRBV7-9 with TRBJ2-5, with 10 nucleotides matching TRBD2. The specimen comprised peripheral blood, sampled on day 0 of AZD1222 vaccination. In DNA, the CDR3 is TGTGCCAGCAGCCCAGGGGCTAGCGGGAGTCAAGAGACCCAGTACTTC. It specifies CASSPGASGSQETQYF.